The T cell receptor (beta chain) described here comes from a study of CD8+CD57+ T cells in acquired aplastic anemia. Genomic DNA templated the TCR beta VDJ and CDR3 profiling. TCRdb analysed the reads with MiXCR anew, one entry per CDR3 protein. The profile shows over 150,000 distinct CDR3 sequences, 48% of them singletons. The CDR3 extends over 12 amino acids. J lost 10 bases, V lost 4 bases, and 4 bases had no gene match. Germline V lookup: CDR1 SNHLY, CDR2 FYNNEI. Patients selected for sequencing had displayed CD8+CD57+ cell expansion by flow cytometry. This clonotype was recorded at least ten times.

The rearrangement uses TRBV2 and TRBJ2-1, with 7 bases lining up with TRBD1. The TCR originated in a human donor with aplastic anemia. Sequencing used sorted CD4+, CD8+, or CD8+CD57+ T cells (not recorded which) from PBMCs. The CDR3 is CASSAGQVEQFF. The CDR3 DNA sequence: TGTGCCAGCAGTGCAGGACAGGTAGAGCAGTTCTTC.